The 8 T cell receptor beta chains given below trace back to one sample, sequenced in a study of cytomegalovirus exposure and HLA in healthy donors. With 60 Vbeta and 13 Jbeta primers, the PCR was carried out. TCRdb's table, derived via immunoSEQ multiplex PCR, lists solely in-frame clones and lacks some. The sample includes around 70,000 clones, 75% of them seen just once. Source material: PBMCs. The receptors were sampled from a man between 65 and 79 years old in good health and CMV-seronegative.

The CDR3 loop is CASSFSPTPQETQYF. Written as DNA, the CDR3 is TGTGCCAGCAGCTTCAGCCCGACACCCCAAGAGACCCAGTACTTC. This chain connects TRBV11-2 to TRBJ2-5; D gene ambiguous. Germline CDR1 and CDR2: SGHAT and FQNNGV. V lost 3 bases to trimming and J lost 1 base, with 12 bases between them. The CDR3 length is 15 residues.

The CDR3 DNA is TGTGCCAGCAGTGAGAGGGGGCTGGGGAACACTGAAGCTTTCTTT. Translating gives CASSERGLGNTEAFF. The J gene is TRBJ1-1, the V gene TRBV2, with 7 bases fitting TRBD1. Germline V gene sequence: CDR1 SNHLY, CDR2 FYNNEI. This CDR3 has 15 residues. V gave up 3 bases and J gave up 1 base; unmatched junction bases: 5.

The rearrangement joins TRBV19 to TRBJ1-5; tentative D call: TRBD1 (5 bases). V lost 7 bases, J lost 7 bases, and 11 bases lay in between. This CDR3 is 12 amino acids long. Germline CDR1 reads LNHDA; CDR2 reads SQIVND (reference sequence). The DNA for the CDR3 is TGTGCCAGTAAGGAGGGGATCCAGCCCCAGCATTTT. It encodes CASKEGIQPQHF.

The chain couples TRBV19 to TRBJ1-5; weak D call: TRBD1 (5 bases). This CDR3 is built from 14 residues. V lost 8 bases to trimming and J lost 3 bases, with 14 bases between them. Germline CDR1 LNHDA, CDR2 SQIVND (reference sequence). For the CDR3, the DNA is TGTGCCAGTCTCGACAGCTCCTTCAATCAGCCCCAGCATTTT. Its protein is CASLDSSFNQPQHF. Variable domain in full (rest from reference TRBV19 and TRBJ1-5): DGGITQSPKYLFRKEGQNVTLSCEQNLNHDAMYWYRQDPGQGLRLIYYSQIVNDFQKGDIAEGYSVSREKKESFPLTVTSAQKNPTAFYLCASLDSSFNQPQHFGDGTRLSIL.

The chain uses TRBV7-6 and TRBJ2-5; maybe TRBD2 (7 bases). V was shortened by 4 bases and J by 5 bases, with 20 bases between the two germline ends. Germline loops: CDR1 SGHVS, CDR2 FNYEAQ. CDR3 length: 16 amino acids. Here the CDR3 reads CASSSWGGAARETQYF. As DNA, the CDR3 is TGTGCCAGCAGCTCCTGGGGGGGGGCGGCCCGGGAGACCCAGTACTTC.

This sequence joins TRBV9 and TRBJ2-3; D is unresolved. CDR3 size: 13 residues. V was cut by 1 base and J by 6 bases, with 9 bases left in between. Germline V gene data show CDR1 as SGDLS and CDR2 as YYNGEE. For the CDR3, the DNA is TGTGCCAGCAGCGTACTAGGTCGTGATACGCAGTATTTT. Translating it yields CASSVLGRDTQYF. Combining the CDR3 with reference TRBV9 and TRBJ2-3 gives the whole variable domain DSGVTQTPKHLITATGQRVTLRCSPRSGDLSVYWYQQSLDQGLQFLIQYYNGEERAKGNILERFSAQQFPDLHSELNLSSLELGDSALYFCASSVLGRDTQYFGPGTRLTVL.

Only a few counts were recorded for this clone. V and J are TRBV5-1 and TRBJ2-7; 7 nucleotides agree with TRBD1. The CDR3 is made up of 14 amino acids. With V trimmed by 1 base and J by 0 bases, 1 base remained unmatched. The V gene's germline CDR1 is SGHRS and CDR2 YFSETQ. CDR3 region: CASSLTGDSYEQYF. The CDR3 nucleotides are TGCGCCAGCAGCTTGACAGGGGACTCCTACGAGCAGTACTTC.

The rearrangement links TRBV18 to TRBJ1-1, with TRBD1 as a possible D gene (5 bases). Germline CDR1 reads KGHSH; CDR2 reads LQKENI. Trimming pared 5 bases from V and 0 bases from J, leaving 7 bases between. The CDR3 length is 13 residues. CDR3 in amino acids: CASSAGLNTEAFF. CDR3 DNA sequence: TGTGCCAGCTCAGCAGGGCTGAACACTGAAGCTTTCTTT.